The 32 T cell receptor beta chains given below trace back to one sample, sequenced in a study of T cell responses to AZD1222 COVID-19 vaccine. This table comes from immunoSEQ multiplex PCR, and its TCRdb copy is limited to in-frame clones, with some not included. Found here are some 150,000 clones, 90% to 95% of them singletons; the top ten hold about 4%. The input for sequencing was peripheral blood, taken on day 0 of MenACWY control vaccination. The receptors were sampled from an adult in good health.

The table lists this clone with many counts. This chain connects TRBV7-9 to TRBJ1-5, with a possible D match to TRBD1 (5 bases). Trimming pared 4 bases from V and 12 bases from J, leaving 16 bases between. This CDR3 spans 13 amino acids. Germline-derived CDR1 and CDR2 are SEHNR and FQNEAQ (reference sequence). The CDR3 DNA is TGTGCCAGCAGCTCAGGGACTTCCATGGTCCAGCATTTT. This translates into CASSSGTSMVQHF.

This chain links TRBV6-6 with TRBJ2-7, with 8 bases lining up with TRBD2. From germline, CDR1 is MNHNY and CDR2 SVGAGI (reference sequence). With 5 bases clipped from V and 2 bases from J, the junction kept 8 bases outside the gene matches. The CDR3 consists of 15 residues. CDR3 DNA: TGTGCCAGCAGTCGTTTCTTGCGGGAGGCCTACGAGCAGTACTTC. Protein sequence: CASSRFLREAYEQYF.

This sequence joins TRBV7-2 and TRBJ1-1; D is uncertain. V was pared by 1 base and J by 5 bases, with 17 bases between. The length of the CDR3 is 16 residues. The V gene's germline CDR1 is SGHTA and CDR2 FQGNSA. Here the CDR3 reads CASSLGDPRIGTEAFF. The DNA for the CDR3 is TGTGCCAGCAGCTTAGGAGATCCCAGAATCGGAACTGAAGCTTTCTTT.

The genes are TRBV4-3 and TRBJ2-2; 12 bases align to TRBD2. This CDR3 has 18 residues. V lost 0 bases and J lost 5; bases outside the gene matches: 7. Looked up from germline, CDR1 is LGHNA and CDR2 is YSLEER. CDR3 residues: CASSQDLAGGPRTGELFF. The CDR3 region has the DNA TGCGCCAGCAGCCAAGATCTAGCGGGAGGGCCGAGGACCGGGGAGCTGTTTTTT.

The genes are TRBV28 and TRBJ2-2; D unresolved. Trimming removed 6 bases at V and 7 bases at J, with 15 bases between. The CDR3 contains 14 residues. CDR1 is MDHEN and CDR2 is SYDVKM in the germline V gene. CDR3 nucleotide sequence: TGTGCCAGCAGGGGCGGAGAAGGGTTCGGGGAGCTGTTTTTT. This translates into CASRGGEGFGELFF.

For this clone: One end of the junction does not line up with germline, which may come from a read error. The chain combines TRBV2 with TRBJ2-7; no firm D call. This CDR3 has 12 amino acids. The germline gives CDR1 SNHLY, CDR2 FYNNEI. The CDR3 spells CASSDDSDEQYF. CDR3 bases: TGTGCCAGCAGTGATGACTCCGACGAGCAGTACTTC.

The chain joins TRBV15 to TRBJ1-5; the D is unclear. Germline-derived CDR1 and CDR2 are LNHNV and YYDKDF (reference sequence). V shed 8 bases and J shed 0 bases, with 11 bases lying between them. This CDR3 has 14 amino acids. CDR3 protein: CATSSSLSNQPQHF. In DNA, the CDR3 is TGTGCCACCTCGTCGTCCCTTAGCAATCAGCCCCAGCATTTT.

The chain is built from TRBV6-2 or TRBV6-3 and TRBJ2-1; D unresolved. This CDR3 is 15 amino acids long. Germline lookup yields CDR1 MNHEY and CDR2 SVGEGT. Trimming left V 3 bases short and J 8 bases short, with 17 bases between. The CDR3 sequence is CASSYNQPHRDEQFF. CDR3 DNA: TGTGCCAGCAGTTATAACCAGCCGCATAGGGATGAGCAGTTCTTC.

The rearrangement links TRBV6-5 to TRBJ1-2; D is unclear. CDR3 size: 13 residues. Between the trimmed V and J ends, which lost 5 bases and 6 bases, there was a span of 13 bases. CDR1 is MNHEY and CDR2 is SVGAGI in the germline V gene. CDR3 DNA sequence: TGTGCCAGCAGTCCCGGGAGCCGGAATGGCTACACCTTC. Its protein is CASSPGSRNGYTF.

This sequence joins TRBV19 and TRBJ1-6; D is perhaps TRBD1 (6 bases). From germline, CDR1 is LNHDA and CDR2 SQIVND (reference sequence). Trimming shortened V by 3 bases and J by 10 bases, and 13 bases separated the two germline ends. The CDR3 is made up of 14 amino acids. This CDR3 reads CASSIFRGASPLHF. CDR3 nucleotide sequence: TGTGCCAGTAGTATCTTCAGGGGCGCATCACCCCTCCACTTT. The full variable domain, in which reference TRBV19 and TRBJ1-6 provide the parts outside the CDR3, is DGGITQSPKYLFRKEGQNVTLSCEQNLNHDAMYWYRQDPGQGLRLIYYSQIVNDFQKGDIAEGYSVSREKKESFPLTVTSAQKNPTAFYLCASSIFRGASPLHFGNGTRLTVT.

The rearrangement uses TRBV5-6 and TRBJ1-2; D is ambiguous. CDR1 is SGHDT, CDR2 YYEEEE, per germline. The germline V and J ends were trimmed by 0 bases and 4 bases, with 13 bases remaining between them. CDR3 size: 15 residues. In DNA, the CDR3 is TGTGCCAGCAGCTTGGCCGGCGACGGACCCTATGGCTACACCTTC. Protein: CASSLAGDGPYGYTF. The variable domain in full, completed from reference TRBV5-6 and TRBJ1-2, reads DAGVTQSPTHLIKTRGQQVTLRCSPKSGHDTVSWYQQALGQGPQFIFQYYEEEERQRGNFPDRFSGHQFPNYSSELNVNALLLGDSALYLCASSLAGDGPYGYTFGSGTRLTVV.

This clone has only one observation. This chain uses TRBV5-6 with TRBJ2-5; 7 nucleotides line up with TRBD2. This CDR3 is 14 amino acids long. The germline gives CDR1 SGHDT, CDR2 YYEEEE. With 4 bases clipped from V and 4 bases from J, the junction kept 7 bases outside the gene matches. The CDR3 nucleotides are TGTGCCAGCAGCCCGGCGGGGGTTACAGAGACCCAGTACTTC. Its protein is CASSPAGVTETQYF.

In nucleotides, the CDR3 is TGTGCCAGTAGTCCCGCCCGATATCCGGGACAGCCTACCTACTACGAGCAGTACTTC. Amino acids: CASSPARYPGQPTYYEQYF. This sequence joins TRBV19 and TRBJ2-7, with 7 bases lining up with TRBD1. This CDR3 has 19 residues. Germline V CDR1 and CDR2: LNHDA, SQIVND (reference sequence). The V segment lost 5 bases and the J segment 3 bases; nucleotides outside the gene matches: 22. Using reference TRBV19 and TRBJ2-7 for the parts outside the CDR3, the full variable domain is DGGITQSPKYLFRKEGQNVTLSCEQNLNHDAMYWYRQDPGQGLRLIYYSQIVNDFQKGDIAEGYSVSREKKESFPLTVTSAQKNPTAFYLCASSPARYPGQPTYYEQYFGPGTRLTVT.

The V gene is TRBV6-5, the J gene TRBJ1-1; a possible D gene is TRBD1 (5 bases). CDR3 length equals 13 residues. V was cut by 6 bases and J by 3 bases, with 11 bases left in between. CDR1 and CDR2 from the germline V gene are MNHEY and SVGAGI. The CDR3 nucleotides read TGTGCCAGCAGGGGGGGAAGTGACACTGAAGCTTTCTTT. Its protein product is CASRGGSDTEAFF.

The gene calls are TRBV4-2 and TRBJ1-6, with TRBD1 identical over 7 bases. In germline, CDR1 is LGHNA, CDR2 YNFKEQ. The CDR3 sequence is 15 residues long. Germline trimming cut 11 bases from V and 10 bases from J; bases unmatched to any gene: 17. CDR3 nucleotide sequence: TGTGCCTCCAGCCTGGGACAGATAGGGGACTCACCCCTCCACTTT. Protein sequence: CASSLGQIGDSPLHF.

The chain links TRBV29-1 to TRBJ2-7; 7 bases align to TRBD2. The CDR3 length is 13 residues. Germline V gene lookup returns CDR1 SQVTM and CDR2 ANQGSEA. V lost 6 bases and J lost 2; bases outside the gene matches: 7. As DNA, the CDR3 is TGCAGCGTGGGGGGGGACCGTGCCTACGAGCAGTACTTC. As protein: CSVGGDRAYEQYF.

As for this clone: One end of the junction is discordant with germline, which a read error may explain. V is TRBV6-6 and J is TRBJ1-5; 8 bases map to TRBD1. Germline CDR1 MNHNY, CDR2 SVGAGI (reference sequence). The CDR3 runs to 12 residues. This CDR3 is CASSYPGTGADF. The CDR3 nucleotides read TGTGCCAGCAGTTATCCCGGGACAGGTGCTGATTTT.

The rearrangement joins TRBV11-2 to TRBJ2-6, with a possible D match to TRBD1 (5 bases). Trimming took 4 bases from V and 0 from J, leaving 19 bases between them. CDR1 and CDR2 from the germline V gene are SGHAT and FQNNGV. The CDR3 has 19 amino acids. CDR3 sequence (DNA): TGTGCCAGCAGCTCCCCTAGAGTGGGGCTCACCTCTGGGGCCAACGTCCTGACTTTC. As protein: CASSSPRVGLTSGANVLTF.

The rearrangement joins TRBV29-1 to TRBJ2-5; D is undetermined. The CDR3 contains 10 residues. The germline V and J ends were trimmed by 7 bases and 5 bases, with 8 bases remaining between them. Looked up from germline, CDR1 is SQVTM and CDR2 is ANQGSEA. This CDR3 reads CSGWHETQYF. The CDR3 DNA sequence: TGCAGCGGATGGCACGAGACCCAGTACTTC.

V and J are TRBV4-2 and TRBJ2-7; perhaps D is TRBD1 or TRBD2 (6 bases each). The CDR3 is 14 amino acids. Looked up from germline, CDR1 is LGHNA and CDR2 is YNFKEQ. The V end lost 1 base, the J end lost 2 bases, and 9 bases lay between the germline ends. The CDR3 loop is CASSQGRGAYEQYF. CDR3 in DNA: TGTGCCAGCAGCCAAGGGAGGGGGGCCTACGAGCAGTACTTC.

This chain uses TRBV19 with TRBJ1-3, with D hard to call. Deletions cut 10 bases from V and 4 bases from J, with 11 bases between. There are 12 residues in the CDR3. The V gene's germline CDR1 is LNHDA and CDR2 SQIVND (reference sequence). The CDR3 sequence: CATSLGGNTIYF. The CDR3 bases are TGTGCCACCTCTCTCGGGGGAAACACCATATATTTT.

This clone was picked up one time. The chain has TRBV7-9 and TRBJ1-4; D is uncertain. The V end lost 1 base, the J end lost 4 bases, and 13 bases lay between the germline ends. The CDR3 runs 16 residues. Germline V CDR1 and CDR2: SEHNR, FQNEAQ (reference sequence). DNA of the CDR3: TGTGCCAGCAGCTTAGGGAGGGTGGAGGGTAATGAAAAACTGTTTTTT. It encodes CASSLGRVEGNEKLFF.

The chain is built from TRBV19 and TRBJ1-5; TRBD1 matches at 7 bases. This CDR3 has 14 amino acids. Germline V gene sequence: CDR1 LNHDA, CDR2 SQIVND (reference sequence). The J segment lost 5 bases and the V segment lost 3 bases, leaving 4 bases of the junction unmatched. CDR3 bases: TGTGCCAGTAGTATGACAGGGTTCTATCAGCCCCAGCATTTT. Residues: CASSMTGFYQPQHF.

This clone has only one observation. This sequence joins TRBV9 and TRBJ2-3; 8 bases map to TRBD1. The V gene end was trimmed by 1 base and the J gene end by 1 base; junction bases not matched to a gene: 5. The CDR3 has 16 residues. Germline V gives CDR1 SGDLS, CDR2 YYNGEE. The CDR3 nucleotides read TGTGCCAGCAGCGTATTCCAGGGGGCGGGCACAGATACGCAGTATTTT. As protein: CASSVFQGAGTDTQYF.

This clone showed up just a few times. The chain carries TRBV7-8 and TRBJ2-7, with 8 nucleotides matching TRBD1. The CDR3 loop spans 16 amino acids. Germline CDR1 reads SGHVS; CDR2 reads FQNEAQ. V shed 7 bases and J 0 bases; nucleotides not matched to a gene: 11. CDR3 in amino acids: CASNPYRTGSSYEQYF. The CDR3 DNA reads TGTGCCAGCAACCCATACCGGACAGGGAGCTCCTACGAGCAGTACTTC.

The chain joins TRBV30 to TRBJ2-1, with no clear D. CDR3 length: 13 residues. CDR1 GTSNPN and CDR2 SVGIG come from the germline V gene (reference sequence). V lost 0 bases and J lost 8, with 11 bases in between. The CDR3 is CAWSVLAIYEQFF. The CDR3 DNA follows: TGTGCCTGGAGTGTACTTGCGATCTATGAGCAGTTCTTC.

The CDR3 reads CASSSNSYEQYF. CDR3 sequence (DNA): TGTGCCAGCAGTTCCAATTCCTACGAGCAGTACTTC. V is TRBV27 and J is TRBJ2-7, with unresolved D. The germline gives CDR1 MNHEY, CDR2 SMNVEV (reference sequence). This CDR3 spans 12 amino acids. V lost 4 bases to trimming and J lost 1 base, with 5 bases between them.

The chain is built from TRBV6-5 and TRBJ1-2, with 7 bases matching TRBD1. This CDR3 is 15 amino acids long. CDR1 MNHEY and CDR2 SVGAGI come from the germline V gene. Trimming at V came to 6 bases and at J to 4 bases, leaving 11 bases not matched to a gene. CDR3 residues: CASSNQGGKIYGYTF. The CDR3 region has the DNA TGTGCCAGCAGCAACCAGGGGGGGAAAATCTATGGCTACACCTTC.

The chain has TRBV6-2 or TRBV6-3 and TRBJ2-1; D not certain. The V and J ends lost 4 bases and 7 bases respectively, with 5 bases between them. Germline CDR1 is MNHEY and CDR2 is SVGEGT. This CDR3 is 11 amino acids long. CDR3 DNA sequence: TGTGCCAGCAGTTTAGTGAATGAGCAGTTCTTC. This translates into CASSLVNEQFF.

The gene calls are TRBV11-2 and TRBJ2-4; D remains unclear. V was clipped by 4 bases and J by 1 base, with 23 bases between them. The CDR3 is 19 residues long. Per germline, CDR1 SGHAT and CDR2 FQNNGV. This chain's CDR3 is CASSSPPPLRVSAKNIQYF. For the CDR3, the DNA is TGTGCCAGCAGCTCTCCCCCCCCGTTACGGGTATCGGCCAAAAACATTCAGTACTTC.

The gene calls are TRBV6-5 and TRBJ2-7; TRBD2 matches at 10 bases. V shed 5 bases, J shed 2 bases, and the junction held 3 bases outside the gene matches. Germline V gene data show CDR1 as MNHEY and CDR2 as SVGAGI. This CDR3 region has 14 residues. The CDR3 sequence is CASSLAGDTYEQYF. The CDR3 coding sequence is TGTGCCAGCAGTCTAGCGGGAGACACCTACGAGCAGTACTTC.

This clone was recorded only once. This rearrangement joins TRBV6-5 to TRBJ2-5; D is undetermined. The CDR3 has 11 amino acids. Trimming took off 8 bases at V and 1 base at J, with 5 bases between the two ends. The germline CDR1 and CDR2 sequences are MNHEY and SVGAGI. The CDR3 nucleotides read TGTGCCAGCGGAAGCCAAGAGACCCAGTACTTC. As protein: CASGSQETQYF.